A single sample is the source of the 27 T cell receptor beta chains below, sequenced in a study of T-cell memory formation after mild COVID-19. TCRdb ran MiXCR on the 5' RACE reads and lists one entry per CDR3 protein. Of about 350,000 distinct CDR3 sequences in the sample, around 15% were seen once. Sequenced sample: PBMCs or a T cell subset sorted from them (not recorded which). These receptors all stem from a man aged 18 to 30 who had mild COVID-19 (a few samples of this study predate the infection). Cell type and time point are not known.

This clonotype was counted only a few times. The chain links TRBV7-2 to TRBJ1-5, with D perhaps TRBD1 (6 bases). V was pared by 8 bases and J by 6 bases, with 14 bases between. This CDR3 spans 13 amino acids. CDR1 is SGHTA and CDR2 is FQGNSA in the germline V gene. CDR3: CASAAGAGQPQHF. The CDR3, as DNA: TGTGCCAGCGCAGCGGGGGCGGGTCAGCCCCAGCATTTT. The full variable domain, completed using reference TRBV7-2 and TRBJ1-5, is GAGVSQSPSNKVTEKGKDVELRCDPISGHTALYWYRQSLGQGLEFLIYFQGNSAPDKSGLPSDRFSAERTGGSVSTLTIQRTQQEDSAVYLCASAAGAGQPQHFGDGTRLSIL.

This clonotype was detected only a few times. The rearrangement uses TRBV7-2 and TRBJ1-2; no firm D call. CDR3 size: 14 residues. Germline V lookup: CDR1 SGHTA, CDR2 FQGNSA. Trimming cost V 5 bases and J 5 bases, with 15 bases left between them. CDR3 in amino acids: CASSRVGGPYGYTF. The CDR3 DNA follows: TGTGCCAGCAGCCGAGTGGGTGGTCCTTATGGCTACACCTTC.

This clonotype occurred many times. This chain connects TRBV4-1 to TRBJ1-1, with D perhaps TRBD1 (5 bases). Trimming shortened V by 0 bases and J by 0 bases, and 14 bases separated the two germline ends. Germline CDR1 reads MGHRA; CDR2 reads YSYEKL. The CDR3 loop spans 17 amino acids. In DNA, the CDR3 is TGCGCCAGCAGCCAAGAGAGTGGGGGTGGCATGAACACTGAAGCTTTCTTT. Protein: CASSQESGGGMNTEAFF.

Ten or more counts support this clonotype. This CDR3 reads CASSVGRGGEKLFF. For the CDR3, the DNA is TGTGCCAGCAGCGTAGGCAGGGGCGGGGAAAAACTGTTTTTT. The gene calls are TRBV9 and TRBJ1-4; possibly TRBD1 for D (6 bases). CDR1 and CDR2 from the germline V gene are SGDLS and YYNGEE. Trimming pared 0 bases from V and 8 bases from J, leaving 11 bases between. The CDR3 covers 14 residues.

The chain uses TRBV7-3 and TRBJ2-1; D may be TRBD1 (6 bases). The CDR3 is made up of 17 amino acids. V dropped 2 bases and J dropped 8 bases, with 22 bases sitting between them. Germline V gene lookup returns CDR1 SGHTA and CDR2 FQGTGA. The CDR3 nucleotides read TGTGCCAGCAGCTTATCCTTCAGGGGCGGTTGGGGAGATGAGCAGTTCTTC. Translation: CASSLSFRGGWGDEQFF.

This clonotype was recorded a few times. The chain uses TRBV7-3 and TRBJ2-1, with 8 bases lining up with TRBD2. V was pared by 3 bases and J by 0 bases, with 1 base of the junction left unmatched. Germline CDR1 and CDR2: SGHTA and FQGTGA. The CDR3 length is 15 residues. This chain's CDR3 is CASSFGGDSYNEQFF. DNA for the CDR3: TGTGCCAGCAGCTTCGGGGGGGACTCCTACAATGAGCAGTTCTTC.

V is TRBV12-3 or TRBV12-4 and J is TRBJ2-2, with D tentatively TRBD2 (5 bases). Deletions cut 7 bases from V and 7 bases from J, with 19 bases between. The CDR3 sequence is 15 residues long. In nucleotides, the CDR3 is TGTGCCAGCACCGTAACACAGAGGGCGGTCGGGGAGCTGTTTTTT. Its protein is CASTVTQRAVGELFF.

The chain combines TRBV5-5 with TRBJ2-7; D gene uncertain. CDR3 length: 14 residues. CDR1 is SGHKS and CDR2 is YYEKEE in the germline V gene (reference sequence). Trimming shortened V by 1 base and J by 4 bases, and 12 bases separated the two germline ends. The CDR3 DNA reads TGTGCCAGCAGCTTGTGGTCCGGTCCTTACGAGCAGTACTTC. Translated: CASSLWSGPYEQYF. Full variable domain (missing parts from reference TRBV5-5 and TRBJ2-7): DAGVTQSPTHLIKTRGQQVTLRCSPISGHKSVSWYQQVLGQGPQFIFQYYEKEERGRGNFPDRFSARQFPNYSSELNVNALLLGDSALYLCASSLWSGPYEQYFGPGTRLTVT.

This clonotype was seen many times. The chain recombines TRBV5-1 with TRBJ2-1, with D perhaps TRBD1 (6 bases). V lost 4 bases to trimming and J lost 0 bases, with 17 bases between them. Germline-derived CDR1 and CDR2 are SGHRS and YFSETQ. CDR3 size: 17 residues. CDR3 amino acids: CASSPRGGRPSYNEQFF. CDR3 coding DNA: TGCGCCAGCAGCCCCCGAGGGGGACGTCCCTCCTACAATGAGCAGTTCTTC. Filled out from reference TRBV5-1 and TRBJ2-1, the complete variable domain reads KAGVTQTPRYLIKTRGQQVTLSCSPISGHRSVSWYQQTPGQGLQFLFEYFSETQRNKGNFPGRFSGRQFSNSRSEMNVSTLELGDSALYLCASSPRGGRPSYNEQFFGPGTRLTVL.

This clonotype has a count of ten or more. The V gene is TRBV12-3 or TRBV12-4, the J gene TRBJ1-4; TRBD1 is a possible D gene (5 bases). The CDR3 consists of 13 residues. Trimming left V 4 bases short and J 7 bases short, with 10 bases between. CDR3 sequence (DNA): TGTGCCAGCAGTTATTTTGGGGGTGAAAAACTGTTTTTT. This gives the protein CASSYFGGEKLFF.

Only a few counts were recorded for this clonotype. The V and J genes are TRBV7-9 and TRBJ2-7, with no clear D. Trimming cost V 1 base and J 2 bases, with 9 bases left between them. Germline CDR1 and CDR2: SEHNR and FQNEAQ (reference sequence). This CDR3 contains 14 residues. CDR3 in amino acids: CASSLDSWPYEQYV. In nucleotides, the CDR3 is TGTGCCAGCAGCTTAGATAGTTGGCCCTACGAGCAGTACGTC.

This clonotype has just a few counts. The chain links TRBV6-1 to TRBJ2-5; TRBD2 matches 15 bases. The CDR3 is 15 amino acids. Germline V gene lookup returns CDR1 MNHNS and CDR2 SASEGT. The junction had 1 base not matched to a gene; V was cut back by 3 bases and J by 5 bases. This CDR3 is CASSEGLAGGETQYF. The CDR3 nucleotides are TGTGCCAGCAGTGAGGGACTAGCGGGGGGCGAGACCCAGTACTTC.

V and J are TRBV4-3 and TRBJ2-7; D perhaps matches TRBD2 (6 bases). The germline V and J ends were trimmed by 0 bases and 0 bases, with 12 bases remaining between them. The CDR3 is made up of 16 amino acids. Germline V gives CDR1 LGHNA, CDR2 YSLEER. CDR3 sequence (DNA): TGCGCCAGCAGCCAAGATCCAGCCGGGAGCTCCTACGAGCAGTACGTC. It is translated as CASSQDPAGSSYEQYV.

A few counts support this clonotype. CDR3 DNA sequence: TGTGCCAGCAGCCCACGACAGGGGAGTGAAGCTTTCTTT. Translated, it gives CASSPRQGSEAFF. J is TRBJ1-1 and V is TRBV7-6; 8 bases fit TRBD1. The CDR3 consists of 13 residues. Germline V CDR1 and CDR2: SGHVS, FNYEAQ. The trim removed 5 bases at V and 7 bases at J, leaving 6 bases unmatched.

This clonotype has just a few counts. The chain joins TRBV12-3 or TRBV12-4 to TRBJ2-5; the match to TRBD2 covers 7 bases. The V and J ends lost 4 bases and 2 bases, in that order; junction bases with no gene match: 4. This CDR3 is 14 amino acids long. CDR3 coding DNA: TGTGCCAGCAGTTCGGGACTACCTCAAGAGACCCAGTACTTC. Translating it yields CASSSGLPQETQYF.

The chain recombines TRBV7-2 with TRBJ1-6, with D maybe TRBD1 (6 bases). Trimming removed 3 bases at V and 8 bases at J, with 8 bases between. The CDR3 totals 13 residues. Germline values: CDR1 SGHTA, CDR2 FQGNSA. The CDR3 reads CASSFGQYSPLHF. CDR3 coding DNA: TGTGCCAGCAGCTTCGGACAGTATTCACCCCTCCACTTT.

This clonotype was counted ten times or more. The chain joins TRBV3-1 to TRBJ2-2; 8 bases match TRBD1. Looked up from germline, CDR1 is LGHDT and CDR2 is YNNKEL (reference sequence). This CDR3 region has 15 residues. Trimming removed 4 bases from V and 5 bases from J; junction bases left unmatched: 6. The CDR3 sequence: CASSPRGPGTGELFF. Written as DNA, the CDR3 is TGTGCCAGCAGCCCCAGGGGGCCAGGGACCGGGGAGCTGTTTTTT.

This clonotype came up many times. In DNA form, the CDR3 reads TGTGCCAGCAGCACCATAGGCGGGGGCTCCACAGATACGCAGTATTTT. This codes for CASSTIGGGSTDTQYF. The chain is built from TRBV7-9 and TRBJ2-3; TRBD2 might be the D (7 bases). The CDR3 runs to 16 residues. Germline assignment: CDR1 SEHNR and CDR2 FQNEAQ (reference sequence). The ends were cut back, 5 bases at V and 2 bases at J, with 17 bases in the middle.

J is TRBJ1-4 and V is TRBV6-1; no clear D. With 2 bases removed from V and 5 bases from J, the gap between germline ends came to 12 bases. Germline-derived CDR1 and CDR2 are MNHNS and SASEGT. The CDR3 sequence is 15 residues long. The CDR3 is CASSERIWGNEKLFF. CDR3 DNA sequence: TGTGCCAGCAGTGAAAGGATTTGGGGAAATGAAAAACTGTTTTTT.

V usage is TRBV14 and J usage is TRBJ2-1, with D unresolved. Germline V gives CDR1 SGHDN, CDR2 FVKESK. The CDR3 extends over 12 amino acids. Trimming removed 4 bases at V and 13 bases at J, with 14 bases between. DNA of the CDR3: TGTGCCAGCAGCCTACTAACCGAATACCAGTTCTTC. This codes for CASSLLTEYQFF.

This clonotype was counted ten times or more. The chain links TRBV12-3 or TRBV12-4 to TRBJ2-3, with D hard to call. The CDR3 consists of 15 residues. V lost 2 bases and J lost 2, with 11 bases in between. CDR3 loop: CASSLRVRSTDTQYF. As DNA, the CDR3 is TGTGCCAGCAGTTTAAGGGTCAGGTCCACAGATACGCAGTATTTT.

This clonotype was seen only a few times. This chain joins TRBV4-1 and TRBJ1-2; D not resolved. This CDR3 is 15 amino acids long. The germline V gene has CDR1 MGHRA and CDR2 YSYEKL. The ends were cut back, 1 base at V and 0 bases at J, with 9 bases in the middle. CDR3 residues: CASSQGGRSNYGYTF. The CDR3 DNA follows: TGCGCCAGCAGCCAAGGCGGCAGATCTAACTATGGCTACACCTTC.

This chain links TRBV4-3 with TRBJ2-3; 14 bases fit TRBD2. Trimming cost V 4 bases and J 10 bases; bases outside gene matches: 13. Germline-derived CDR1 and CDR2 are LGHNA and YSLEER. This CDR3 has 17 amino acids. CDR3 DNA sequence: TGCGCCAGCAGCCTCCATGTGGGGACTAGCGGGGGATGGGCGCAGTATTTT. It encodes CASSLHVGTSGGWAQYF.

The rearrangement uses TRBV3-1 and TRBJ2-5, with D possibly being TRBD1 or TRBD2 (5 bases each). Germline V lookup: CDR1 LGHDT, CDR2 YNNKEL (reference sequence). The CDR3 covers 16 residues. Trimming removed 3 bases at V and 4 bases at J, with 18 bases between. The CDR3 DNA follows: TGTGCCAGCAGCCACCCCCTCGACCCTGGGGGAGAGACCCAGTACTTC. Translated: CASSHPLDPGGETQYF.

This clonotype has a handful of counts. The chain is built from TRBV11-2 and TRBJ1-4; TRBD1 is a possible D gene (5 bases). This CDR3 comprises 13 residues. Germline V lookup: CDR1 SGHAT, CDR2 FQNNGV. V was shortened by 5 bases and J by 4 bases, with 8 bases between the two germline ends. CDR3 region: CASSRDHNEKLFF. CDR3 nucleotide sequence: TGTGCCAGCAGCCGGGACCATAATGAAAAACTGTTTTTT.

This chain connects TRBV20-1 to TRBJ2-2, with unresolved D. V was trimmed by 4 bases and J by 3 bases, leaving 6 bases between them. This CDR3 has 12 residues. Germline V gene data show CDR1 as DFQATT and CDR2 as SNEGSKA (reference sequence). The CDR3 DNA follows: TGCAGTGCTAAGTCAGACACCGGGGAGCTGTTTTTT. Translating it yields CSAKSDTGELFF.

This clonotype was seen a few times. In DNA, the CDR3 is TGTGCCAGCAGCCCTAGCATGGGCGCAGATACGCAGTATTTT. This gives the protein CASSPSMGADTQYF. The chain links TRBV7-2 to TRBJ2-3; TRBD2 is a possible D gene (5 bases). Germline-derived CDR1 and CDR2 are SGHTA and FQGNSA. Trimming left V 5 bases short and J 4 bases short, with 13 bases between. The CDR3 loop spans 14 amino acids.